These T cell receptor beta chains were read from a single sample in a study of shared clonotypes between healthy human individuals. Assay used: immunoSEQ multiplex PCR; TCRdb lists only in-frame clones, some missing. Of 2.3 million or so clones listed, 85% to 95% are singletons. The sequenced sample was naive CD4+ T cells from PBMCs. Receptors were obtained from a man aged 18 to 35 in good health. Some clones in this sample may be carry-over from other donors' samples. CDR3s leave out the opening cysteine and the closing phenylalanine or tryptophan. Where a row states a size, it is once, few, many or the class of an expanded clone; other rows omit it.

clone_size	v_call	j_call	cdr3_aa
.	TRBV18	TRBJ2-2	ASSLGQMNTGELF
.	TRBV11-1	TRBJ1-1	ASSLGGSRTTEAF
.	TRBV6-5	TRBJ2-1	ASRTLADDYNEQF
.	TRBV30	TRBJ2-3	AWSRDWATDTQY
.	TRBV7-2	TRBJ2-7	ASSLVGWQDEQY
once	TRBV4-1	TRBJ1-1	ASSQGPRDRAEKAF
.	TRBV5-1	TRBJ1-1	ASSPGTKGFTEAF
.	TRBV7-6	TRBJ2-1	ASSLPNPSGSSYNEQF
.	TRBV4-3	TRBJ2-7	ASSQETGYEQY
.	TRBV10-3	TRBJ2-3	AISDREADTQY
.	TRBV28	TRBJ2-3	ASTPTRGFWGDTQY
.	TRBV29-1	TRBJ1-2	SVDPGLGYT
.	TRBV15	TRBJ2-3	ATSRVVRVGTSGGNTQY
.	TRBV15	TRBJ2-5	ATSRDSGTQY
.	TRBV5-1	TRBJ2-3	ASSSTPTNTDTQY
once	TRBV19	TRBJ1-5	ASSMTGINQPQH
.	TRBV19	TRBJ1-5	ASSHNPEGTGNQPQH
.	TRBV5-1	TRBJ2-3	ASIALDFTDTQY
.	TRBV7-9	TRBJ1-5	ASSLVGQPQH
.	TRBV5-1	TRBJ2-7	ASSFTGSSYEQY
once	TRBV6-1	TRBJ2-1	ASILSGGNEQF
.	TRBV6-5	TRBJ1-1	ASRPIGTGKTEAF
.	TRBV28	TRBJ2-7	ASSPRATGEY
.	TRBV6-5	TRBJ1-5	ASSYRQGGNQPQH
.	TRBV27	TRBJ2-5	ASRGTGGRETQY
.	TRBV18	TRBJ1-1	ASAGQGTTEAF
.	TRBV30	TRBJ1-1	AWSALVGGTEAF
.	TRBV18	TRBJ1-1	ASSPLGLLNTEAF
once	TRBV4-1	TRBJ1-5	ASSRVQVGNQPQH
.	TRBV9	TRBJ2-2	ASGGLAGAGGELF
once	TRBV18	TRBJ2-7	ASPPTGEVYEQY
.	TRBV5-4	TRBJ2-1	ASSLDRSRVYNEQF
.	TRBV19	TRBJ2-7	ASTDGGLGINEQY
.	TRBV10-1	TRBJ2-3	ASRPPGTRPDTQY
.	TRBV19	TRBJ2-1	ASSSPPGTSPYNEQF
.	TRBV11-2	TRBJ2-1	ASSIRSGPPNEQF
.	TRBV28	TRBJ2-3	ASSFAGASPDTQY
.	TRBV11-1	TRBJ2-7	ASMRYRGPYEQY
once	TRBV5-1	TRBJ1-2	ASSLAPGGAQPGYT
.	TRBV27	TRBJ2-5	ASSFRVQETQY
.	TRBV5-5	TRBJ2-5	ASSLIGAETQY
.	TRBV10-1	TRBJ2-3	ASSPGLALDREDTQY
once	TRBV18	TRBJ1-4	ASSLPALTGHEKLF
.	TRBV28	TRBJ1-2	ASSLYRGYGYT
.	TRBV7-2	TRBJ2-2	ASSLVYRVVGGELF